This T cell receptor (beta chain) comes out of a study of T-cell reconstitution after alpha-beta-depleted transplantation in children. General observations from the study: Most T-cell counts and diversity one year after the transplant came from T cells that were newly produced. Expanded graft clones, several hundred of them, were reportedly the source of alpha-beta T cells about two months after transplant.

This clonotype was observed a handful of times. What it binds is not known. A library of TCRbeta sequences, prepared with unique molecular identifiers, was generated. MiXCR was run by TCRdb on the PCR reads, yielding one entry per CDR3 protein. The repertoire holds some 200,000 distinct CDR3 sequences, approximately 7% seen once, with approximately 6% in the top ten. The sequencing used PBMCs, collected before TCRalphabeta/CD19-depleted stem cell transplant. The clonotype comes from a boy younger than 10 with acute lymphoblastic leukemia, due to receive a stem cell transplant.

The CDR3 coding sequence is TGTGCCAGCAGCTTCCTGGACTATGGCTACACCTTC. As protein: CASSFLDYGYTF. V is TRBV7-2 and J is TRBJ1-2; D remains ambiguous. V lost 3 bases and J lost 3, with 5 bases in between. Germline CDR1 reads SGHTA; CDR2 reads FQGNSA. The CDR3 totals 12 residues.